The clone carrying this T cell receptor (beta chain) was seen repeatedly, ten times or more. Its antigen is unidentified. These data belong to a study of molecular identifiers for immune sequencing clone quantification. Study at large: In replicates, RNA from around 20,000 or 100,000 naive CD8 cells was divided five ways and four parts were sequenced. Study-wide results and caveats: Jurkat TCR RNA from one cell was spiked into some 1 million naive cells, and it was reportedly detectable there. Clones above 20 RNA copies contained over 97% of effector molecules and under 1% of naive molecules.

TCRdb re-derived calls from the PCR reads in MiXCR, one entry per CDR3 protein. The sample records about 640,000 distinct CDR3 sequences, about 20% being singletons. Per the germline V gene, CDR1 is DFQATT and CDR2 is SNEGSKA (reference sequence). CDR3 size: 15 residues. Between the trimmed V and J ends, which lost 4 bases and 1 base, there was a span of 13 bases. As CD8+CD4-CCR7+CD45RA+ cells, naive CD8 T cells were sorted. The chain combines TRBV20-1 with TRBJ2-2; tentatively, D is TRBD2 (6 bases). Sequencing used naive CD8+ T cells from blood, with Jurkat cell RNA spiked in. Subset specified: FACS-sorted CD8+CD4-CCR7+CD45RA+ naive T cells. The clonotype comes from a human donor in good health. Some libraries in this study had Jurkat cell RNA spiked in. As DNA, the CDR3 is TGCAGTGCTACCGCGGGAATCGTGAACACCGGGGAGCTGTTTTTT. It encodes CSATAGIVNTGELFF.